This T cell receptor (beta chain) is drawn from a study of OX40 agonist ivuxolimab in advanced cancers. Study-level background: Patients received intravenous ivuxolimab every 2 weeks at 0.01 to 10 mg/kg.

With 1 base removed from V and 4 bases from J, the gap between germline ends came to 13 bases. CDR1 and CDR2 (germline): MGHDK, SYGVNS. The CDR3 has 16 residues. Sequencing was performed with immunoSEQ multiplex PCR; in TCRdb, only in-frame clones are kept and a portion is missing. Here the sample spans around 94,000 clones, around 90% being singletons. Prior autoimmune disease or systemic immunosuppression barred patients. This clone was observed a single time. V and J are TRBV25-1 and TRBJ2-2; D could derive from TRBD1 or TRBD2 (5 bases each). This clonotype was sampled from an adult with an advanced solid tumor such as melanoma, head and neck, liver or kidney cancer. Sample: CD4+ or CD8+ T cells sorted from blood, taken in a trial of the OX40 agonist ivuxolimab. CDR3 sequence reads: CASSEFSGRGTGELFF. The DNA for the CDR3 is TGTGCCAGCAGTGAATTTTCAGGGAGAGGCACCGGGGAGCTGTTTTTT.